This T cell receptor beta chain was sequenced during a study of T cell responses to AZD1222 COVID-19 vaccine. As for the study in general: Analysis merged second doses at about 4 or about 12 weeks. Whole-study findings and limits: A mostly white British donor set with more females was recruited, and clonal diversity was possibly underestimated. Spike-wide coverage was observed for vaccine-associated CD4 TCRs, with dominant responses at 160-218 and 743-854. Only six AZD1222 recipients tested seropositive at baseline.

A note on this clone: The antigen is undetermined.

Trimming cost V 8 bases and J 4 bases, with 17 bases left between them. The CDR3 contains 14 residues. Germline values: CDR1 MDHEN, CDR2 SYDVKM. Only in-frame clones appear in the TCRdb table, and some are missing; sequencing was by immunoSEQ multiplex PCR. The sample carries about 100,000 clones, about 87% recorded once. This receptor was identified in an adult in good health. V is TRBV28 and J is TRBJ1-1, with D possibly TRBD1 on 5 matching bases. Specimen: peripheral blood, collected on day 0 of AZD1222 vaccination. The CDR3 DNA is TGTGCCAGCCGCCACCGGAGTGGGGCCACTGAAGCTTTCTTT. Translating gives CASRHRSGATEAFF.